The 24 T cell receptor beta chains below all came from one sample that was sequenced in a study of T cells in Graves' hyperthyroidism and ophthalmopathy. Amplified TCR beta CDR3 regions came from RNA transcripts. During a first-round RT-PCR of the TCR CDR3, the HTBI primer set was used. One entry per CDR3 protein, called by TCRdb with MiXCR from the multiplex PCR reads. In the table there are around 350,000 distinct CDR3 sequences, 20% to 25% of which are singletons. The specimen sequenced was blood. These TCRs come from a man in his fifties with Graves' hyperthyroidism.

V gene TRBV12-3 or TRBV12-4 combines with J gene TRBJ1-2; 9 bases match TRBD1. The CDR3 runs 16 residues. Trimming took 6 bases from V and 2 from J; bases not matched to a gene: 10. As DNA, the CDR3 is TGTGCCAGCAGCCTAGTTCCAGGACAGGGGAACTATGGCTACACCTTC. This gives the protein CASSLVPGQGNYGYTF.

This clonotype was seen many times. The V gene is TRBV7-9, the J gene TRBJ1-2; D call uncertain. The V end lost 1 base, the J end lost 3 bases, and 3 bases lay between the germline ends. Germline V gene data show CDR1 as SEHNR and CDR2 as FQNEAQ (reference sequence). This CDR3 is built from 12 residues. The CDR3 DNA follows: TGTGCCAGCAGCTTAGGGGACTATGGCTACACCTTC. Translating gives CASSLGDYGYTF.

V and J are TRBV19 and TRBJ1-1; TRBD1 might be the D (5 bases). The CDR3 runs 15 residues. V was pared by 5 bases and J by 4 bases, with 17 bases between. The germline V gene encodes CDR1 LNHDA and CDR2 SQIVND (reference sequence). CDR3 coding DNA: TGTGCCAGTAGTTCTCGGGGGGGAATAGGCACTGAAGCTTTCTTT. It is translated as CASSSRGGIGTEAFF.

V usage is TRBV11-2 and J usage is TRBJ2-3; D could derive from TRBD1 or TRBD2 (5 bases each). The CDR3 sequence is 16 residues long. Trimming removed 2 bases from V and 2 bases from J, with 14 bases in between. The germline gives CDR1 SGHAT, CDR2 FQNNGV. The CDR3 sequence is CASSLPGRGITDTQYF. Written as DNA, the CDR3 is TGTGCCAGCAGCTTACCGGGACGAGGGATCACAGATACGCAGTATTTT.

This clonotype was counted ten times or more. The V and J genes are TRBV12-3 or TRBV12-4 and TRBJ2-5, with 10 bases matching TRBD1. The ends lost 6 bases at V and 3 bases at J; junction bases unmatched: 7. CDR3 length: 15 amino acids. CDR3 bases: TGTGCCAGCAGGAAGACAGGGGGCAGAAAAGAGACCCAGTACTTC. Amino acid sequence: CASRKTGGRKETQYF.

This clonotype was detected ten times or more. The rearrangement joins TRBV5-1 to TRBJ2-3; 11 positions agree with TRBD1. The CDR3 has 16 residues. J lost 4 bases, V lost 2 bases, and 6 bases had no gene match. Germline lookup yields CDR1 SGHRS and CDR2 YFSETQ. CDR3 residues: CASSFGTGGFSDTQYF. DNA of the CDR3: TGCGCCAGCAGCTTTGGGACAGGGGGATTTTCAGATACGCAGTATTTT.

This clonotype was seen more than once but under ten times. The gene calls are TRBV6-1 and TRBJ2-7, with a weak D call TRBD1 (6 bases). V was shortened by 7 bases and J by 6 bases, with 19 bases between the two germline ends. CDR3 length equals 14 residues. CDR1 and CDR2 from the germline V gene are MNHNS and SASEGT. Here the CDR3 reads CASTVPGQGFEQYF. The CDR3 coding sequence is TGTGCCAGCACGGTACCCGGGCAGGGGTTCGAGCAGTACTTC.

The table lists this clonotype with many counts. J is TRBJ2-3 and V is TRBV7-2; TRBD2 matches at 8 bases. The germline V gene encodes CDR1 SGHTA and CDR2 FQGNSA. CDR3 length equals 16 residues. V dropped 2 bases and J dropped 3; count of bases not matched to a gene: 7. CDR3 amino acids: CASSLQRTSSTDTQYF. For the CDR3, the DNA is TGTGCCAGCAGCTTACAAAGGACTAGCTCTACAGATACGCAGTATTTT. The full variable domain, rest sourced from reference TRBV7-2 and TRBJ2-3, is GAGVSQSPSNKVTEKGKDVELRCDPISGHTALYWYRQSLGQGLEFLIYFQGNSAPDKSGLPSDRFSAERTGGSVSTLTIQRTQQEDSAVYLCASSLQRTSSTDTQYFGPGTRLTVL.

At least ten counts were recorded for this clonotype. The chain carries TRBV11-2 and TRBJ2-1; unclear D gene. V dropped 0 bases and J dropped 2 bases, with 8 bases sitting between them. Germline CDR1 and CDR2: SGHAT and FQNNGV. This CDR3 has 15 amino acids. This CDR3 is CASSLDLQPYNEQFF. CDR3 in DNA: TGTGCCAGCAGCTTAGATCTCCAACCCTACAATGAGCAGTTCTTC.

On this clonotype: Compared with germline, one end of the junction differs, possibly owing to a read error. The chain has TRBV5-1 and TRBJ2-5, with D possibly being TRBD1 or TRBD2 (5 bases each). The CDR3 contains 11 residues. Germline CDR1 reads SGHRS; CDR2 reads YFSETQ. The CDR3 nucleotides read TGCGCCAGCGGCTTGGGGGAGACCCGGTACTTC. Its protein is CASGLGETRYF.

This clonotype has just one count. This chain joins TRBV11-2 and TRBJ2-7, with 12 bases identical to TRBD2. The length of the CDR3 is 16 residues. With 5 bases clipped from V and 5 bases from J, the junction kept 10 bases outside the gene matches. Germline-derived CDR1 and CDR2 are SGHAT and FQNNGV. CDR3 DNA sequence: TGTGCCAGCAGCCTGCGGACTAGCGGGACTTGGGACGAGCAGTACTTC. It is translated as CASSLRTSGTWDEQYF.

The genes are TRBV6-1 and TRBJ2-3, with D unclear. The CDR3 runs 15 residues. V lost 10 bases to trimming and J lost 4 bases, with 21 bases between them. The germline V gene encodes CDR1 MNHNS and CDR2 SASEGT. The CDR3 reads CATTQETLSPDTQYF. The CDR3 DNA is TGTGCCACGACTCAGGAGACCCTTTCCCCAGATACGCAGTATTTT.

The V and J genes are TRBV30 and TRBJ2-3; 16 positions agree with TRBD2. The V gene end was trimmed by 5 bases and the J gene end by 1 base; junction bases not matched to a gene: 6. Per the germline V gene, CDR1 is GTSNPN and CDR2 is SVGIG (reference sequence). This CDR3 region has 17 residues. In DNA form, the CDR3 reads TGTGCCTGGTTGGGACTAGCGGGAGGGCCGGGCACAGATACGCAGTATTTT. The encoded protein is CAWLGLAGGPGTDTQYF.

This clonotype showed up many times. The V and J genes are TRBV28 and TRBJ2-3, with D perhaps matching TRBD2 (6 bases). Trimming removed 4 bases from V and 0 bases from J, with 14 bases in between. The CDR3 covers 16 residues. Looked up from germline, CDR1 is MDHEN and CDR2 is SYDVKM. CDR3 in DNA: TGTGCCAGCAGTTCACTAACCGGGACTAGCACAGATACGCAGTATTTT. It codes for CASSSLTGTSTDTQYF.

This clonotype was found a few times. The J gene is TRBJ1-1, the V gene TRBV4-1; tentatively, D is TRBD1 (6 bases). Germline CDR1 MGHRA, CDR2 YSYEKL. Trimming took off 4 bases at V and 7 bases at J, with 13 bases between the two ends. The CDR3 is 13 amino acids. CDR3 DNA sequence: TGCGCCAGCAGCCGAGAACAGGGAAGTGAAGCTTTCTTT. Translated, it gives CASSREQGSEAFF.

This clonotype was found a few times. V and J are TRBV6-5 and TRBJ2-7; TRBD1 agrees at 9 bases. This CDR3 has 15 residues. The germline V gene has CDR1 MNHEY and CDR2 SVGAGI. V trimming: 1 base; J trimming: 2 bases; junction bases outside the gene matches: 3. The CDR3 nucleotides are TGTGCCAGCAGTTACTACAGGGGGCAGGCCTACGAGCAGTACTTC. This encodes CASSYYRGQAYEQYF.

The genes are TRBV30 and TRBJ1-3; D unresolved. Trimming removed 0 bases from V and 6 bases from J, with 15 bases in between. There are 15 residues in the CDR3. Germline V lookup: CDR1 GTSNPN, CDR2 SVGIG (reference sequence). The CDR3 loop reads CAWSVMGGNLNTIYF. For the CDR3, the DNA is TGTGCCTGGAGTGTAATGGGAGGGAATCTAAACACCATATATTTT. Filled out from reference TRBV30 and TRBJ1-3, the complete variable domain reads SQTIHQWPATLVQPVGSPLSLECTVEGTSNPNLYWYRQAAGRGLQLLFYSVGIGQISSEVPQNLSASRPQDRQFILSSKKLLLSDSGFYLCAWSVMGGNLNTIYFGEGSWLTVV.

The chain has TRBV2 and TRBJ1-2; a weak D match, TRBD1 (5 bases). This CDR3 contains 13 residues. From germline, CDR1 is SNHLY and CDR2 FYNNEI. Between the trimmed V and J ends, which lost 2 bases and 8 bases, there was a span of 12 bases. CDR3: CASSEQGSVGYTF. For the CDR3, the DNA is TGTGCCAGCAGTGAACAGGGAAGCGTGGGCTACACCTTC.

This clonotype came up a few times. The gene calls are TRBV12-3 or TRBV12-4 and TRBJ2-1; 9 bases agree with TRBD2. The CDR3 length is 12 residues. Trimming removed 6 bases from V and 9 bases from J; junction bases left unmatched: 3. In DNA form, the CDR3 reads TGTGCCAGCAGGCCTAGCGGGATTGAGCAGTTCTTC. Translation gives CASRPSGIEQFF.

The chain combines TRBV11-2 with TRBJ2-3, with a possible D match to TRBD2 (6 bases). The CDR3 sequence is 14 residues long. Trimming removed 5 bases at V and 0 bases at J, with 9 bases between. CDR1 and CDR2 (germline): SGHAT, FQNNGV. The CDR3 nucleotides are TGTGCCAGCAGCGGGACTCCAAGCACAGATACGCAGTATTTT. The encoded protein is CASSGTPSTDTQYF.

The chain has TRBV2 and TRBJ1-2; D unresolved. The germline V gene has CDR1 SNHLY and CDR2 FYNNEI. This CDR3 has 12 residues. V was cut by 3 bases and J by 3 bases, with 5 bases left in between. The CDR3 protein is CASSEPDYGYTF. CDR3 nucleotide sequence: TGTGCCAGCAGTGAGCCAGACTATGGCTACACCTTC.

The chain has TRBV7-9 and TRBJ2-5; the D call may be TRBD1 or TRBD2 (6 bases each). The CDR3 consists of 14 residues. Germline V gene sequence: CDR1 SEHNR, CDR2 FQNEAQ (reference sequence). V gave up 4 bases and J gave up 4 bases, with 13 bases separating them. CDR3: CASSSPGALETQYF. CDR3 sequence (DNA): TGTGCCAGCAGCTCCCCGGGGGCCCTAGAGACCCAGTACTTC.

This clonotype was counted only a few times. J is TRBJ2-3 and V is TRBV6-1; 9 positions match TRBD1. The CDR3 has 15 residues. Per germline, CDR1 MNHNS and CDR2 SASEGT. V was pared by 8 bases and J by 2 bases, with 8 bases of the junction left unmatched. DNA for the CDR3: TGTGCCAGCGGCCGGGACAGGGCCTACACAGATACGCAGTATTTT. Its translation is CASGRDRAYTDTQYF.

This chain links TRBV20-1 with TRBJ1-4, with 8 bases identical to TRBD1. This CDR3 spans 15 amino acids. J gave up 5 bases and V 6 bases, and 11 bases lay outside the gene matches. Per the germline V gene, CDR1 is DFQATT and CDR2 is SNEGSKA (reference sequence). This CDR3 is CSAVRTGLRNEKLFF. The CDR3 region has the DNA TGCAGTGCCGTTCGGACAGGGCTCAGAAATGAAAAACTGTTTTTT.